Listed below are T cell receptor beta chains from one sample, sequenced in a study of T cell responses to AZD1222 COVID-19 vaccine. TCRdb's table, derived via immunoSEQ multiplex PCR, lists solely in-frame clones and lacks some. The repertoire consists of 110,000 to 150,000 clones, with approximately 86% occurring once and the leading ten covering under 3.5%. The sequencing used peripheral blood, collected on day 0 of AZD1222 vaccination. These receptors all come from an adult in good health. The CDR3 runs from the conserved cysteine through the conserved F or W. Each record gives: V gene, J gene, clone size, D gene, CDR3 DNA, CDR3 protein. The D gene is left open where the match is weak. A clone size is listed for some rows: how often the clone was seen (once, few, many), or a class if it is expanded.

TRBV7-2,TRBJ2-7,few,TRBD2,TGTGCCAGCAAACTAGCGGGAGGGTCCGAGCAGTACTTC,CASKLAGGSEQYF
TRBV27,TRBJ2-3,NA,TRBD2,TGTGCCAGCAGTCCAGGACTAGCGGGAGGGTCCGGCACAGATACGCAGTATTTT,CASSPGLAGGSGTDTQYF
TRBV7-9,TRBJ1-1,NA,NA,TGTGCCAGCAGCTTAGGGGGGGACATTTCTGAAGCTTTCTTT,CASSLGGDISEAFF
TRBV5-1,TRBJ2-1,NA,NA,TGCGCCAGCAGCTTGGGCGGATCCACCTACAATGAGCAGTTCTTC,CASSLGGSTYNEQFF
TRBV9,TRBJ2-1,NA,TRBD2,TGTGCCAGCAGCGTACGACTAGCGGGAGTTGTCAATGAGCAGTTCTTC,CASSVRLAGVVNEQFF
TRBV9,TRBJ1-5,NA,NA,TGTGCCAGCAGCGCCGACAGTAGCAATCAGCCCCAGCATTTT,CASSADSSNQPQHF
TRBV30,TRBJ2-7,NA,NA,TGTGCCTGGAGGTTGACGGGGAACCTCTACGAGCAGTACTTC,CAWRLTGNLYEQYF
TRBV15,TRBJ1-1,NA,TRBD1,TGTGCCACCCCCGGGGGACAGTTGAACACTGAAGCTTTCTTT,CATPGGQLNTEAFF
TRBV11-3,TRBJ2-2,NA,TRBD1,TGTGCCAGCACCTCCGGACAGGGCGCCGGGGAGCTGTTTTTT,CASTSGQGAGELFF
TRBV7-9,TRBJ2-1,NA,TRBD2,TGTGCCAGCAGTCCAGGACTAGCGGGATATCTTGAGCAGTTCTTC,CASSPGLAGYLEQFF
TRBV25-1,TRBJ2-3,NA,TRBD2,TGTGCCAGCAGCCTCATGCTAGCGGGAAGCACAGATACGCAGTATTTT,CASSLMLAGSTDTQYF
TRBV30,TRBJ2-1,NA,NA,TGTGCCTGGAGTAACGACAGAAATGAGCAGTTCTTC,CAWSNDRNEQFF
TRBV27,TRBJ1-5,NA,NA,TGTGCCAGCAGTTTCCTACTTCTAAAGAAGACTTATAGCAATCAGCCCCAGCATTTT,CASSFLLLKKTYSNQPQHF
TRBV19,TRBJ1-5,NA,NA,TGTGCCAGTAGGAGTAACCGGGACAACAATCAGCCCCAGCATTTT,CASRSNRDNNQPQHF
TRBV4-3,TRBJ1-2,NA,NA,TGCGCCAGCAGCCAAGACTGGGGACACCTCTATGGCTACACCTTC,CASSQDWGHLYGYTF
TRBV9,TRBJ1-2,NA,NA,TGTGCCAGCAGCGTAGGTTACAGTAACTATGGCTACACCTTC,CASSVGYSNYGYTF
TRBV3-1/TRBV3-2,TRBJ1-6,NA,TRBD1,TGTGCCAGCAGCCAAGATCGGGACAGCTCCTATAATTCACCCCTCCACTTT,CASSQDRDSSYNSPLHF
TRBV29-1,TRBJ1-1,NA,NA,TGCAGCGTTGAGAAAAACCGGGCTTTCTTT,CSVEKNRAFF
TRBV30,TRBJ1-1,NA,NA,TGTGCCTTCGCGACAGTGAACACTGAAGCTTTCTTT,CAFATVNTEAFF
TRBV7-9,TRBJ2-1,few,NA,TGTGCCAGCAGCTTAGAGGCCAGGGCCAACAATGAGCAGTTCTTC,CASSLEARANNEQFF
TRBV7-9,TRBJ2-3,once,NA,TGTGCCAGCAGCTTCCGGGACAGCACAGATACGCAGTATTTT,CASSFRDSTDTQYF
TRBV28,TRBJ2-2,NA,NA,TGTGCCAGCAGGACACCCCAGATGACCGGGGAGCTGTTTTTT,CASRTPQMTGELFF
TRBV7-9,TRBJ2-7,few,TRBD2,TGTGCCAGCAGCTTAATCAGCGGGGGACCCTACGAGCAGTACTTC,CASSLISGGPYEQYF
TRBV5-1,TRBJ1-1,once,TRBD1,TGCGCCAGCAGCTTACAGGGGACTGAAGCTTTCTTT,CASSLQGTEAFF
TRBV9,TRBJ1-2,NA,NA,TGTGCCAGCACCCAAGGGGCGTACGATCGCTATGGCTACACCTTC,CASTQGAYDRYGYTF
TRBV15,TRBJ1-4,NA,NA,TGTGCCACCAGCAGAGGGAGGGATGTTGAAAAACTGTTTTTT,CATSRGRDVEKLFF
TRBV4-2,TRBJ2-3,NA,TRBD2,TGTGCCAGCAGCCCAGGCAGGGCGGGAGGATTGGATACGCAGTATTTT,CASSPGRAGGLDTQYF
TRBV7-8,TRBJ2-7,NA,TRBD1,TGTGCCAGCAGCACCAGGGGGTTAGGGTCCTACGAGCAGTACTTC,CASSTRGLGSYEQYF
TRBV19,TRBJ1-1,NA,TRBD1,TGTGCCAGTTACAGGGGGAACACTGAAGCTTTCTTT,CASYRGNTEAFF
TRBV7-2,TRBJ2-4,NA,TRBD1,TGTGCCAGCAGCTTAGGAACCGGGACAGGGGCAACCAAAAACATTCAGTACTTC,CASSLGTGTGATKNIQYF
TRBV6-2/TRBV6-3,TRBJ2-5,NA,TRBD2,TGTGCCAGCAGCTCTCTAGCGGGAGCGCAGACCCAGTACTTC,CASSSLAGAQTQYF
TRBV3-1/TRBV3-2,TRBJ2-7,NA,NA,TGTGCCAGCTCCCCCAGCCGGGGGCTATACGAGCAGTACTTC,CASSPSRGLYEQYF
TRBV7-8,TRBJ1-5,NA,NA,TGTGCCAGCAGCCCTAGAGCGGAGAATAGCAATCAGCCCCAGCATTTT,CASSPRAENSNQPQHF
TRBV11-2,TRBJ2-7,NA,TRBD2,TGTGCCAGCACCGGGGGACTAGCGGGAGGGCAGCAGTACTTC,CASTGGLAGGQQYF
TRBV5-1,TRBJ2-5,NA,TRBD2,TGCGCCAGCAGCTTCAGTCCTAGCGGTCAAGAGACCCAGTACTTC,CASSFSPSGQETQYF
TRBV9,TRBJ1-1,NA,NA,TGTGCCAGCAGCGGAGGGGGGCAGCCACGTGAAGCTTTCTTT,CASSGGGQPREAFF